These 26 T cell receptor beta chains were sequenced from one sample in a study of blood T cell repertoires in COVID-19. The repertoire was sequenced with immunoSEQ multiplex PCR; TCRdb's copy has only in-frame clones and lacks some. In the table there are roughly 240,000 clones, 86% of which are singletons. Sequencing was performed on peripheral blood. These receptors were obtained from an elderly woman with COVID-19, enrolled during active disease.

The gene calls are TRBV18 and TRBJ1-2, with D possibly TRBD1 on 6 matching bases. CDR1 is KGHSH and CDR2 is LQKENI in the germline V gene. This CDR3 has 16 amino acids. Trimming cost V 6 bases and J 4 bases, with 21 bases left between them. CDR3 residues: CASSSWTEEIGYGYTF. CDR3 DNA sequence: TGTGCCAGCTCGTCCTGGACAGAGGAAATAGGCTATGGCTACACCTTC.

CDR3 sequence reads: CASSLDRFGYEQYF. The CDR3 bases are TGTGCCAGCAGCCTTGACAGGTTCGGTTACGAGCAGTACTTC. The J gene is TRBJ2-7, the V gene TRBV3-1 (or the pseudogene TRBV3-2); perhaps TRBD1 as D (6 bases). Trimming pared 4 bases from V and 4 bases from J, leaving 14 bases between. In germline, CDR1 is LGHDT, CDR2 YNNKEL (reference sequence). This CDR3 comprises 14 residues.

The chain links TRBV28 to TRBJ2-5, with 8 bases fitting TRBD1. The germline CDR1 and CDR2 sequences are MDHEN and SYDVKM. V dropped 1 base and J dropped 5; count of bases not matched to a gene: 9. This CDR3 has 16 residues. CDR3 sequence reads: CASSLSAGGGGETQYF. The CDR3 bases are TGTGCCAGCAGTTTATCAGCAGGGGGCGGTGGGGAGACCCAGTACTTC.

The chain carries TRBV30 and TRBJ2-7, with 7 bases fitting TRBD1. The CDR3 extends over 14 amino acids. The ends lost 1 base at V and 3 bases at J; junction bases unmatched: 6. The germline V gene encodes CDR1 GTSNPN and CDR2 SVGIG (reference sequence). CDR3 amino acids: CAWSGGQSDYEQYF. CDR3 bases: TGTGCCTGGAGTGGGGGACAGTCAGACTACGAGCAGTACTTC.

The chain carries TRBV6-5 and TRBJ2-1, with a weak D call TRBD1 (5 bases). CDR1 and CDR2 (germline): MNHEY, SVGAGI. This CDR3 comprises 15 residues. The V gene lost 6 bases and the J gene lost 5 bases, with 17 bases spanning the gap. This CDR3 is CASRSVWQGHNEQFF. The DNA of the CDR3 is TGTGCCAGCAGGTCGGTGTGGCAGGGCCACAATGAGCAGTTCTTC.

The chain couples TRBV5-6 to TRBJ2-2; tentatively, D is TRBD1 (6 bases). The CDR3 sequence is 16 residues long. Germline CDR1 and CDR2: SGHDT and YYEEEE. With 4 bases removed from V and 0 bases from J, the gap between germline ends came to 13 bases. For the CDR3, the DNA is TGTGCCAGCAGCGTAACGCAGGGGACGAACACCGGGGAGCTGTTTTTT. As protein: CASSVTQGTNTGELFF.

This clone has only one observation. The chain links TRBV14 to TRBJ1-6, with 8 bases matching TRBD1. From germline, CDR1 is SGHDN and CDR2 FVKESK. V lost 3 bases, J lost 10 bases, and 5 bases stayed unmatched. This CDR3 has 14 residues. CDR3 coding DNA: TGTGCCAGCAGCCAGGACAGGGCCAGGTCACCCCTCCACTTT. Amino acids: CASSQDRARSPLHF.

V usage is TRBV5-1 and J usage is TRBJ2-1; 12 nucleotides match TRBD2. The CDR3 covers 17 residues. Germline CDR1 and CDR2: SGHRS and YFSETQ. Trimming at V came to 4 bases and at J to 8 bases, leaving 13 bases not matched to a gene. The CDR3 nucleotides are TGCGCCAGCAGCCTCCCGCTAGCGGGGGGGCCCTCGGATGAGCAGTTCTTC. As protein: CASSLPLAGGPSDEQFF. The whole variable domain, filled in from reference TRBV5-1 and TRBJ2-1, reads KAGVTQTPRYLIKTRGQQVTLSCSPISGHRSVSWYQQTPGQGLQFLFEYFSETQRNKGNFPGRFSGRQFSNSRSEMNVSTLELGDSALYLCASSLPLAGGPSDEQFFGPGTRLTVL.

CDR3 protein: CAISVNTGGTGELFF. Here the CDR3 DNA reads TGTGCCATCAGTGTGAACACGGGGGGCACCGGGGAGCTGTTTTTT. The chain carries TRBV10-3 and TRBJ2-2, with 7 bases that match TRBD2. Germline lookup yields CDR1 ENHRY and CDR2 SYGVKD. This CDR3 contains 15 residues. V lost 4 bases to trimming and J lost 4 bases; unmatched junction nucleotides: 6.

V and J are TRBV30 and TRBJ1-5; no definite D call. Germline assignment: CDR1 GTSNPN and CDR2 SVGIG (reference sequence). Trimming took off 1 base at V and 1 base at J, with 5 bases between the two ends. This CDR3 region has 13 residues. The CDR3 sequence is CAWSGTSNQPQHF. The CDR3 nucleotides are TGTGCCTGGAGTGGCACAAGCAATCAGCCCCAGCATTTT. Based on the CDR3 plus reference TRBV30 and TRBJ1-5, the full variable domain is SQTIHQWPATLVQPVGSPLSLECTVEGTSNPNLYWYRQAAGRGLQLLFYSVGIGQISSEVPQNLSASRPQDRQFILSSKKLLLSDSGFYLCAWSGTSNQPQHFGDGTRLSIL.

V usage is TRBV24-1 and J usage is TRBJ2-1; 9 bases line up with TRBD1. The CDR3 is 16 amino acids. Germline V gives CDR1 KGHDR, CDR2 SFDVKD. V dropped 4 bases and J dropped 2; count of bases not matched to a gene: 5. Here the CDR3 reads CATSEPGQGTYNEQFF. The CDR3 nucleotides are TGTGCCACCAGTGAACCCGGACAGGGGACCTACAATGAGCAGTTCTTC.

The gene calls are TRBV18 and TRBJ1-2, with TRBD1 as a possible D gene (5 bases). Trimming took 3 bases from V and 8 from J, leaving 13 bases between them. CDR3 length: 13 amino acids. Germline CDR1 is KGHSH and CDR2 is LQKENI. In nucleotides, the CDR3 is TGTGCCAGCTCACCGCGGGACGGGGAAGGCTACACCTTC. Protein: CASSPRDGEGYTF.

This sequence joins TRBV20-1 and TRBJ2-3; 7 bases match TRBD2. The V and J ends lost 3 bases and 2 bases, in that order; junction bases with no gene match: 14. Germline CDR1 is DFQATT and CDR2 is SNEGSKA (reference sequence). The CDR3 contains 17 residues. The CDR3 sequence: CSASPYAGAGNTDTQYF. The CDR3 DNA is TGCAGTGCTAGTCCCTATGCCGGAGCGGGGAACACAGATACGCAGTATTTT.

Points on this clone: Within the sample, other DNA sequences also encode this same CDR3. The gene calls are TRBV2 and TRBJ1-2; D not resolved. V lost 4 bases to trimming and J lost 4 bases, with 7 bases between them. Germline CDR1 SNHLY, CDR2 FYNNEI. The CDR3 spans 12 residues. The CDR3 sequence is CASSGQFYGYTF. In nucleotides, the CDR3 is TGTGCCAGCAGTGGCCAGTTCTATGGCTACACCTTC.

This clone was detected only a few times. This chain joins TRBV4-1 and TRBJ1-5; TRBD1 is a possible D gene (6 bases). This CDR3 contains 18 residues. Trimming removed 4 bases at V and 0 bases at J, with 19 bases between. Germline loops: CDR1 MGHRA, CDR2 YSYEKL. CDR3 coding DNA: TGCGCCAGCAGCCGCCGAGACAGGTCCCACTATAGCAATCAGCCCCAGCATTTT. Protein sequence: CASSRRDRSHYSNQPQHF.

The chain joins TRBV7-9 to TRBJ1-3, with unresolved D. This CDR3 spans 13 amino acids. Germline V gives CDR1 SEHNR, CDR2 FQNEAQ (reference sequence). Trimming cost V 0 bases and J 8 bases, with 8 bases left between them. The CDR3: CASSLAGSDTIYF. The CDR3 coding sequence is TGTGCCAGCAGCTTAGCGGGGAGCGACACCATATATTTT.

The chain joins TRBV28 to TRBJ1-2; TRBD1 is a possible D gene (5 bases). The CDR3 contains 15 residues. Germline V gene sequence: CDR1 MDHEN, CDR2 SYDVKM. The V end was cut by 1 base, the J end by 7 bases, with 16 bases between. The CDR3 reads CASSLYVRGKGGYTF. DNA of the CDR3: TGTGCCAGCAGTTTATATGTTAGGGGTAAGGGTGGCTACACCTTC.

J is TRBJ1-6 and V is TRBV5-6, with no clear D. There are 18 residues in the CDR3. CDR1 is SGHDT, CDR2 YYEEEE, per germline. V dropped 1 base and J dropped 0 bases, with 14 bases sitting between them. CDR3 DNA sequence: TGTGCCAGCAGCTTGAAGGGTTCGGGGTTCTCCTATAATTCACCCCTCCACTTT. Amino acid sequence: CASSLKGSGFSYNSPLHF.

The V gene is TRBV19, the J gene TRBJ2-2, with a weak D call TRBD1 (5 bases). Trimming removed 6 bases from V and 5 bases from J, with 16 bases in between. CDR1 and CDR2 (germline): LNHDA, SQIVND (reference sequence). CDR3 length: 15 residues. The chain's CDR3 is CASRMGPLLTGELFF. The CDR3 DNA reads as TGTGCCAGTAGAATGGGGCCACTACTGACCGGGGAGCTGTTTTTT.

V and J are TRBV11-2 and TRBJ2-2; D not resolved. The CDR3 sequence is 13 residues long. The germline V gene has CDR1 SGHAT and CDR2 FQNNGV. The ends were cut back, 3 bases at V and 4 bases at J, with 6 bases in the middle. For the CDR3, the DNA is TGTGCCAGCAGCTTTGGCAGCACCGGGGAGCTGTTTTTT. Amino acid sequence: CASSFGSTGELFF.

This sequence joins TRBV18 and TRBJ2-1; possible D gene TRBD2, 6 bases. The CDR3 contains 16 residues. The germline gives CDR1 KGHSH, CDR2 LQKENI. V was shortened by 0 bases and J by 5 bases, with 14 bases between the two germline ends. For the CDR3, the DNA is TGTGCCAGCTCACCACCGGGGGGACCACAAAACAATGAGCAGTTCTTC. Encoded protein: CASSPPGGPQNNEQFF.

The genes are TRBV20-1 and TRBJ1-4; D call uncertain. CDR1 is DFQATT, CDR2 SNEGSKA, per germline (reference sequence). Trimming left V 3 bases short and J 2 bases short, with 13 bases between. The CDR3 contains 15 residues. In DNA, the CDR3 is TGCAGTGCTAGTACCAGGCAAAGGACTAATGAAAAACTGTTTTTT. It yields the protein CSASTRQRTNEKLFF.

The genes are TRBV20-1 and TRBJ1-4; a possible D gene is TRBD1 (6 bases). The V end lost 5 bases, the J end lost 7 bases, and 8 bases lay between the germline ends. The germline V gene encodes CDR1 DFQATT and CDR2 SNEGSKA (reference sequence). The CDR3 length is 11 residues. The CDR3 nucleotides are TGCAGTGCTCGCAGGGGTGAAAAACTGTTTTTT. Amino acid sequence: CSARRGEKLFF.

The chain joins TRBV4-3 to TRBJ2-7, with D tentatively TRBD1 (5 bases). V dropped 0 bases and J dropped 0 bases, with 9 bases sitting between them. CDR3 length: 15 residues. Germline values: CDR1 LGHNA, CDR2 YSLEER. CDR3: CASSQEAGPSYEQYF. The CDR3 DNA reads as TGCGCCAGCAGCCAAGAGGCAGGGCCCTCCTACGAGCAGTACTTC.

J is TRBJ1-2 and V is TRBV5-5; TRBD1 might be the D (5 bases). CDR3 size: 15 residues. CDR1 SGHKS and CDR2 YYEKEE come from the germline V gene (reference sequence). Trimming cost V 0 bases and J 3 bases, with 12 bases left between them. CDR3 sequence: CASSLGGTHYYGYTF. The CDR3 DNA reads TGTGCCAGCAGCTTGGGGGGGACTCATTACTATGGCTACACCTTC.

The rearrangement uses TRBV18 and TRBJ2-7; D is unclear. Germline CDR1 is KGHSH and CDR2 is LQKENI. V was trimmed by 0 bases and J by 2 bases, leaving 5 bases between them. This CDR3 comprises 13 residues. This CDR3 reads CASSPPGTYEQYF. CDR3 nucleotides: TGTGCCAGCTCACCACCGGGCACCTACGAGCAGTACTTC.